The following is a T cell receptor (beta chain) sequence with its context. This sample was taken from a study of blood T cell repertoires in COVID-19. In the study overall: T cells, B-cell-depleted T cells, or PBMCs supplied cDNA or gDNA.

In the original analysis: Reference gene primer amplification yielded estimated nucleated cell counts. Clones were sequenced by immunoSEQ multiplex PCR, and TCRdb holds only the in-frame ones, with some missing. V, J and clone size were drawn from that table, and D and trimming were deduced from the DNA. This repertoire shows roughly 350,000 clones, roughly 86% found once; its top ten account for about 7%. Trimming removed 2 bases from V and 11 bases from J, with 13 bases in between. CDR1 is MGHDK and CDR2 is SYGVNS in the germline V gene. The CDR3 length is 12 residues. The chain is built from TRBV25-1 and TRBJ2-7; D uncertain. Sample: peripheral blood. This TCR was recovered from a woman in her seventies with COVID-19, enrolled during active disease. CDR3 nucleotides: TGTGCCAGCAGTGAAAGGCGGAAGGTCGAGTACTTC. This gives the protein CASSERRKVEYF.